The clone carrying this T cell receptor beta chain has a count of ten or more. Amplified TCR beta CDR3 regions came from RNA transcripts. Primed by the HTBI set, a first-round RT-PCR was run on the TCR CDR3. TCRdb processed the multiplex PCR reads anew with MiXCR; each CDR3 protein has one entry. The repertoire consists of nearly 600,000 distinct CDR3 sequences, with approximately 15% occurring once and the leading ten covering about 5.8%. This specimen comes from a study of T cells in Graves' hyperthyroidism and ophthalmopathy. Background on the study: Blood from the periphery was taken at initial diagnosis, before any treatment.

The CDR3 runs 12 residues. V was clipped by 6 bases and J by 5 bases, with 10 bases between them. Sequencing was done on a sample of blood. The source is a woman aged 25-40 years with Graves' hyperthyroidism that later progressed to Graves' ophthalmopathy. The rearrangement uses TRBV12-3 or TRBV12-4 and TRBJ1-2; a possible D gene is TRBD1 (6 bases). This chain's CDR3 is CASSKQGYGYTF. In DNA, the CDR3 is TGTGCCAGCAGCAAACAGGGTTATGGCTACACCTTC.